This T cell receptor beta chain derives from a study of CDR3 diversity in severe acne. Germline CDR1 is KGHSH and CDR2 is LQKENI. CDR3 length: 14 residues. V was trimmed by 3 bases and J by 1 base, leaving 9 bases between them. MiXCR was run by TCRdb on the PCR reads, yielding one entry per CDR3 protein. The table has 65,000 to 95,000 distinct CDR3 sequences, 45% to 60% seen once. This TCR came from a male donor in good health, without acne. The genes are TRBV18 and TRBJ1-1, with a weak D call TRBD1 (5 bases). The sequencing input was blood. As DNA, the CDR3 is TGTGCCAGCTCACCCAGGGAAGCGAACACTGAAGCTTTCTTT. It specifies CASSPREANTEAFF.